This T cell receptor beta chain was obtained from a study of cytomegalovirus exposure and HLA in healthy donors. Study background: In a previous analysis, 117 million unique TCR beta sequences were found from roughly 180 million T cells.

The study ran its PCR with 60 Vbeta and 13 Jbeta primers. The data were produced by immunoSEQ multiplex PCR, yet TCRdb's version contains in-frame clones alone and is incomplete. This repertoire shows some 150,000 clones, around three quarters found once; its top ten account for about 2%. This clone was seen more than once but under ten times. Its specificity is not known. Trimming removed 6 bases from V and 7 bases from J, with 18 bases in between. The CDR3 spans 14 residues. Germline V gives CDR1 SNHLY, CDR2 FYNNEI. General study points: The only immune exposure information that was available was CMV serostatus. One variant, a missense change in DCLRE1C, was linked in a later analysis to TCR beta V- and J-gene trimming.

Samples came from healthy bone marrow donors. The chain employs TRBV2 and TRBJ1-1, with D perhaps TRBD1 (5 bases). Sequenced: PBMCs. The clonotype was recovered from a woman in her forties in good health and CMV-seronegative. Here the CDR3 reads CASSPVQGSGEAFF. In DNA, the CDR3 is TGTGCCAGCAGCCCCGTTCAGGGTTCGGGTGAAGCTTTCTTT.